These T cell receptor beta chains were read from a single sample in a study of blood T cell repertoires in COVID-19. This table comes from immunoSEQ multiplex PCR, and its TCRdb copy is limited to in-frame clones, with some not included. The sample includes around 81,000 clones, 85% to 90% of them seen just once. Sequences were obtained from peripheral blood. The receptor set was obtained from a woman over 75 with acute or convalescent COVID-19. Each CDR3 is given with its conserved first and last residue. A D gene is named only where the DNA matches it firmly. A row's size may be missing; if present it is once, few, many or a size class.

clone size,D gene,J gene,V gene,CDR3 DNA,CDR3 protein
NA,NA,TRBJ2-2,TRBV5-1,TGCGCCAGCAAGGAGGGGGGGCCCCACACCGGGGAGCTGTTTTTT,CASKEGGPHTGELFF
NA,TRBD2,TRBJ2-2,TRBV4-1,TGCGCCAGCAGCCACCTTCCCTATAGCGGGAGTCTTAACACCGGGGAGCTGTTTTTT,CASSHLPYSGSLNTGELFF
NA,NA,TRBJ1-3,TRBV5-4,TGTGCCAGCAGCTCCTCCTCTGGAAACACCATATATTTT,CASSSSSGNTIYF
NA,TRBD1,TRBJ1-6,TRBV5-6,TGTGCCAGCAGCTCGGACAGGGGGCAGGATAATTCACCCCTCCACTTT,CASSSDRGQDNSPLHF
NA,TRBD2,TRBJ2-1,TRBV5-1,TGCGCCAGCAGCCAAGGGACTAGCGGGGGGGCTGAGCAGTTCTTC,CASSQGTSGGAEQFF
NA,NA,TRBJ2-7,TRBV24-1,TGTGCCACCAGATACTCTCTCCTGAGCTACGAGCAGTACTTC,CATRYSLLSYEQYF
once,TRBD2,TRBJ2-1,TRBV3-1/TRBV3-2,TGTGCCAGCAGCCGTCGGACTAGCGGGAGTCTAGGAGAGCAGTTCTTC,CASSRRTSGSLGEQFF
NA,NA,TRBJ1-5,TRBV4-1,TGCGCCAGCAGCCAAGAAGGTCGCGGGGGAACTGCCAATCAGCCCCAGCATTTT,CASSQEGRGGTANQPQHF
NA,NA,TRBJ1-1,TRBV27,TGTGCCAGCAGTTCCCCGGGAAGAAGCACTGAAGCTTTCTTT,CASSSPGRSTEAFF
NA,NA,TRBJ2-1,TRBV2,TGTGCCAGCGAGTGGCGGAATGAGCAGTTCTTC,CASEWRNEQFF
NA,NA,TRBJ1-5,TRBV6-1,TGTGCCAGCAGTGAAGCGGGGGGGGATCAGCCCCAGCATTTT,CASSEAGGDQPQHF
NA,NA,TRBJ1-5,TRBV7-7,TGTGCTAGCAGCGGGGATGGGGCGGGAGGCAATCAGCCCCAGCATTTT,CASSGDGAGGNQPQHF
NA,NA,TRBJ2-1,TRBV20-1,TGCAGTGCTAGTCGCAGGGATAATGAGCAGTTCTTC,CSASRRDNEQFF
NA,NA,TRBJ1-2,TRBV7-2,TGTGCCAGCACGCAGGAAATTAACTATGGCTACACCTTC,CASTQEINYGYTF
NA,TRBD2,TRBJ2-1,TRBV30,TGTGCCTGGACGAGGACTAGTAATGAGCAGTTCTTC,CAWTRTSNEQFF
NA,TRBD2,TRBJ2-1,TRBV18,TGTGCCAGCTCACCCCGAGGACTAGCGGGAGTGGGGGGACCCAATGAGCAGTTCTTC,CASSPRGLAGVGGPNEQFF
few,NA,TRBJ1-4,TRBV7-2,TGTGCCAGCAGCTTAGATGGCGGGAATGAAAAACTGTTTTTT,CASSLDGGNEKLFF
NA,NA,TRBJ1-2,TRBV4-1,TGCGCCAGCAGCCCGCAGGAGGGGATCTATGGCTACACCTTC,CASSPQEGIYGYTF
NA,NA,TRBJ2-3,TRBV20-1,TGCAGTGCTAGTACTGGAGGGTCCACAGATACGCAGTATTTT,CSASTGGSTDTQYF
NA,TRBD1,TRBJ2-3,TRBV5-8,TGTGCCAGCAGCGTGGGGGACAGGGGAGGCGATACGCAGTATTTT,CASSVGDRGGDTQYF
NA,NA,TRBJ2-6,TRBV19,TGTGCCAGTAGTACGAGGCCCTTTGGCTCTGGGGCCAACGTCCTGACTTTC,CASSTRPFGSGANVLTF
NA,TRBD1,TRBJ2-5,TRBV19,TGTGCCAGTAGGGGGACGACAGGGCAAGAGACCCAGTACTTC,CASRGTTGQETQYF
once,TRBD2,TRBJ2-2,TRBV6-1,TGTGCCAGCAGTGAAGGAAGGAGCGGGAGTAGGAACACCGGGGAGCTGTTTTTT,CASSEGRSGSRNTGELFF
NA,TRBD1,TRBJ1-3,TRBV6-5,TGTGCCAGCAGTTACGCGGACAGGGCCGGAAACACCATATATTTT,CASSYADRAGNTIYF
NA,NA,TRBJ1-2,TRBV21-1,TGTGCCAGCAGCAAAGAGACGGCTCGAGGTAGCTACACCTTC,CASSKETARGSYTF
NA,NA,TRBJ2-1,TRBV7-2,TGTGCCAGCAGCTCTTATGGGCCCACAAGTGAGTTCTTC,CASSSYGPTSEFF
once,TRBD1,TRBJ2-1,TRBV6-5,TGTGCCAGCAGGGAGGACAGGGGATCCTACAATGAGCAGTTCTTC,CASREDRGSYNEQFF
once,NA,TRBJ2-3,TRBV7-2,TGTGCCAGCAGCTTAGGACTCACGGGGAGCACAGATACGCAGTATTTT,CASSLGLTGSTDTQYF
NA,TRBD1,TRBJ2-3,TRBV5-1,TGCGCCAGCAGATTAGGGACAGGGAAAGATACGCAGTATTTT,CASRLGTGKDTQYF
NA,NA,TRBJ1-1,TRBV7-6,TGTGCCAGCAGCTTACTAGCGGGGTTGAACACTGAAGCTTTCTTT,CASSLLAGLNTEAFF
NA,NA,TRBJ1-2,TRBV5-1,TGCGCCAGCAGCTTGGCGGGGGACTATGGCTACACCTTC,CASSLAGDYGYTF